The rows below give T cell receptor beta chains drawn from one sample of a study of blood T cell repertoires in COVID-19. Some clones are missing from TCRdb's copy, which holds only in-frame ones; the method was immunoSEQ multiplex PCR. The sample lists approximately 320,000 clones; 65% to 90% were seen once. The sequenced material came from peripheral blood. These receptors were obtained from a human donor in a cohort sampled during active COVID-19. CDR3s include the opening cysteine and the closing phenylalanine or tryptophan. The order of the fields is CDR3 DNA, CDR3 protein, V gene, J gene, D gene, clone size, CDR3 length. D genes are given only for firm matches. Size tells how often a clone was seen (once, few, many) or the class of an expanded clone, and some rows leave it out.

TGTGCCAGCAGCCTAACGGGACAGGGGGGCGAGCAGTACTTC	CASSLTGQGGEQYF	TRBV7-9	TRBJ2-7	TRBD1	-	14
TGTGCCAGCTCACCACCCGGGATGGTAGGCTACACCTTC	CASSPPGMVGYTF	TRBV18	TRBJ1-2	-	-	13
TGCGCCAGCAGCTTGGTATCCCAGGGGGCGTCTGGAAACACCATATATTTT	CASSLVSQGASGNTIYF	TRBV5-1	TRBJ1-3	TRBD1	-	17
TGTGCCAGCAGCCTCTATCAGGGTGAGGACGAGCAGTACTTC	CASSLYQGEDEQYF	TRBV3-1/TRBV3-2	TRBJ2-7	-	-	14
TGTGCCAGCGCCGGGACAGGGGCTTCAAAACTGTTTTTT	CASAGTGASKLFF	TRBV12-3/TRBV12-4	TRBJ1-4	TRBD1	-	13
TGTGCCAGCAGCGTAGAGAATAGCGGGGTGGGCGATACGCAGTATTTT	CASSVENSGVGDTQYF	TRBV9	TRBJ2-3	TRBD2	-	16
TGTGCCAGTAGTATAGGGAAGACAGGGAATAATTCACCCCTCCACTTT	CASSIGKTGNNSPLHF	TRBV19	TRBJ1-6	TRBD1	-	16
TGTGCCAGCAGCTTAGTGATAGCGGTGAGCTCCTACAATGAGCAGTTCTTC	CASSLVIAVSSYNEQFF	TRBV11-2	TRBJ2-1	-	-	17
TGTGCCAGCAGTGAACACGACGGGGTCTATGGCTACACCTTC	CASSEHDGVYGYTF	TRBV25-1	TRBJ1-2	-	-	14
TGTGCCAGCAGCTCAGACAGGGAAACTGAAGCTTTCTTT	CASSSDRETEAFF	TRBV7-3	TRBJ1-1	TRBD1	-	13
TGTGCCAGCAGTTACTGGGGGGGCGGCTCACCCCTCCACTTT	CASSYWGGGSPLHF	TRBV6-5	TRBJ1-6	-	-	14
TGTGCCTGGAGTGGTCAGGTGGTCTACGAGCAGTACTTC	CAWSGQVVYEQYF	TRBV30	TRBJ2-7	-	once	13
TGTGCCAGCAGGATCGACGGACAGGGGACTACTCGGATGAACACTGAAGCTTTCTTT	CASRIDGQGTTRMNTEAFF	TRBV11-2	TRBJ1-1	TRBD1	-	19
TGTGCCAGCAGCCCCGGGACAGGGCTTGGAAACACCATATATTTT	CASSPGTGLGNTIYF	TRBV7-6	TRBJ1-3	TRBD1	-	15
TGTGCCAGCACCATTAAAGCGGCTAATAATTCACCCCTCCACTTT	CASTIKAANNSPLHF	TRBV11-2	TRBJ1-6	-	-	15
TGTGCCAGCAGCCAAGATCCGGGGGGGGCAACCGGGGAGCTGTTTTTT	CASSQDPGGATGELFF	TRBV3-1/TRBV3-2	TRBJ2-2	TRBD2	many	16
TGTGCCAGCAGCGTAGGAATAGGGAGTCTTTCACTCGATACGCAGTATTTT	CASSVGIGSLSLDTQYF	TRBV9	TRBJ2-3	-	once	17
TGTGCCAGCAGCTTAGATCGCCTCCCGGGGGAGACCCAGTACTTC	CASSLDRLPGETQYF	TRBV7-8	TRBJ2-5	-	-	15
TGTGCCAGCAGTCCCTCTTTCGGGGGGGCCTACGAGCAGTACTTC	CASSPSFGGAYEQYF	TRBV6-5	TRBJ2-7	TRBD2	-	15
TGTGCCAGCAGCCCGACGGGGGGTCTGGCAGATACGCAGTATTTT	CASSPTGGLADTQYF	TRBV5-5	TRBJ2-3	TRBD2	-	15
TGTGCCAGCAGTTTCCGACAGGGTGTTAGTGGCTACACCTTC	CASSFRQGVSGYTF	TRBV27	TRBJ1-2	TRBD1	once	14
TGTGCCACCAGGGGACAGGGGAGGACCGGGGAGCTGTTTTTT	CATRGQGRTGELFF	TRBV24-1	TRBJ2-2	TRBD1	-	14
TGTGCCAGCAGTTCTTTACTTTCAGGGGATCTGGGCACTGAAGCTTTCTTT	CASSSLLSGDLGTEAFF	TRBV27	TRBJ1-1	-	-	17
TGTGCCAGCAGTGAAACCAGTAGCAATCAGCCCCAGCATTTT	CASSETSSNQPQHF	TRBV2	TRBJ1-5	-	-	14
TGTGCCAGCAAGATCCACAGGGGGGATGAAAAACTGTTTTTT	CASKIHRGDEKLFF	TRBV6-5	TRBJ1-4	TRBD1	-	14
TGTGCCAGTAGTATAGGGGTAGAGGGTTACGAGCAGTACTTC	CASSIGVEGYEQYF	TRBV19	TRBJ2-7	-	-	14